The 24 T cell receptor beta chains in this list originate from one sample, sequenced in a study of human T cells and chemical hapten exposure. Specified time point: pre-sensitization, week 0. Treatment defined: therapeutic diphenylcyclopropenone sensitization with weekly scalp DPC. MiXCR, run by TCRdb on the RACE reads, gives a single entry per CDR3 protein. The sample holds over 85,000 distinct CDR3 sequences, 9.5% to 14% seen once. The input for sequencing was whole blood, taken in connection with sensitization to the hapten diphenylcyclopropenone (DPC). The receptors originated from a woman aged 60-70 years with alopecia areata. Some clones in this sample may be carry-over from other donors' samples.

CDR3 loop: CSARDLKLAGGPGYNEQFF. As DNA, the CDR3 is TGCAGTGCTAGAGATCTGAAACTAGCGGGGGGGCCAGGGTACAATGAGCAGTTCTTC. The gene calls are TRBV20-1 and TRBJ2-1, with 13 bases fitting TRBD2. The V and J ends lost 0 bases and 4 bases, in that order; junction bases with no gene match: 12. Germline V CDR1 and CDR2: DFQATT, SNEGSKA (reference sequence). The CDR3 contains 19 residues.

This clonotype occurred many times. The rearrangement uses TRBV6-6 and TRBJ2-5, with a weak D call TRBD1 (6 bases). Trimming took 8 bases from V and 2 from J, leaving 12 bases between them. Germline V gene sequence: CDR1 MNHNY, CDR2 SVGAGI (reference sequence). The CDR3 spans 13 residues. CDR3 amino acids: CASGIGGQETQYF. The CDR3 DNA reads as TGTGCCAGCGGTATAGGGGGACAAGAGACCCAGTACTTC.

This clonotype was recorded a few times. The J gene is TRBJ1-5, the V gene TRBV3-1; TRBD1 aligns across 8 bases. The CDR3 is made up of 15 amino acids. J lost 8 bases, V lost 0 bases, and 6 bases had no gene match. CDR1 and CDR2 from the germline V gene are LGHDT and YNNKEL (reference sequence). CDR3 nucleotide sequence: TGTGCCAGCAGCCAAGACCTCCGACAGGGGAAGCCCCAGCATTTT. Translated: CASSQDLRQGKPQHF. The full variable domain, its missing parts supplied by reference TRBV3-1 and TRBJ1-5, is DTAVSQTPKYLVTQMGNDKSIKCEQNLGHDTMYWYKQDSKKFLKIMFSYNNKELIINETVPNRFSPKSPDKAHLNLHINSLELGDSAVYFCASSQDLRQGKPQHFGDGTRLSIL.

This clonotype was observed many times. This chain links TRBV7-3 with TRBJ2-2; 7 nucleotides match TRBD1. The germline CDR1 and CDR2 sequences are SGHTA and FQGTGA. This CDR3 is 15 amino acids long. V lost 5 bases, J lost 3 bases, and 6 bases stayed unmatched. CDR3 in DNA: TGTGCCAGCAGCACCGGCACAGGGGACACCGGGGAGCTGTTTTTT. It encodes CASSTGTGDTGELFF.

This clonotype has a count of ten or more. V gene TRBV7-8 combines with J gene TRBJ2-1, with TRBD1 matching over 12 bases. The germline CDR1 and CDR2 sequences are SGHVS and FQNEAQ. V dropped 6 bases and J dropped 6; count of bases not matched to a gene: 9. The CDR3 loop spans 16 amino acids. The CDR3 reads CASSPSGTGGVNEQFF. DNA for the CDR3: TGTGCCAGCAGTCCCTCCGGGACAGGGGGCGTCAATGAGCAGTTCTTC.

This clonotype has a count of ten or more. The chain uses TRBV11-2 and TRBJ2-3; possibly TRBD1 for D (6 bases). Germline CDR1 is SGHAT and CDR2 is FQNNGV. Trimming stripped 6 bases from V and 4 bases from J, with 11 bases between. CDR3 size: 13 residues. The CDR3 nucleotides are TGTGCCAGCAGGCGGGCAGGGGCAGATACGCAGTATTTT. It encodes CASRRAGADTQYF.

This clonotype occurred a few times. V is TRBV6-5 and J is TRBJ2-5; TRBD1 or TRBD2 may be the D gene (6 bases each). Trimming stripped 8 bases from V and 4 bases from J, with 20 bases between. The CDR3 runs 15 residues. Germline CDR1 MNHEY, CDR2 SVGAGI. The CDR3 DNA sequence: TGTGCCAGCCGCTACCAGGAGGGGGTTGGAGAGACCCAGTACTTC. It yields the protein CASRYQEGVGETQYF.

This clonotype was observed a few times. The J gene is TRBJ2-1, the V gene TRBV9; TRBD2 aligns across 8 bases. Per germline, CDR1 SGDLS and CDR2 YYNGEE. The CDR3 sequence is 15 residues long. J was trimmed by 9 bases and V by 0 bases; bases with no gene match: 8. The CDR3 DNA follows: TGTGCCAGCAGCGTAGTTCCGGGGGGGCCTGGTGAGCAGTTCTTC. Residues: CASSVVPGGPGEQFF.

This clonotype was seen at least ten times. This sequence joins TRBV27 and TRBJ1-6; no firm D call. V was pared by 3 bases and J by 6 bases, with 9 bases between. Germline V CDR1 and CDR2: MNHEY, SMNVEV (reference sequence). The CDR3 has 14 amino acids. CDR3 sequence reads: CASSLGGPNSPLHF. In DNA form, the CDR3 reads TGTGCCAGCAGTTTGGGAGGGCCTAATTCACCCCTCCACTTT.

This clonotype was seen repeatedly, ten times or more. The chain joins TRBV7-6 to TRBJ2-1, with D tentatively TRBD2 (6 bases). With 3 bases removed from V and 0 bases from J, the gap between germline ends came to 6 bases. The CDR3 spans 14 residues. Germline CDR1 is SGHVS and CDR2 is FNYEAQ. The CDR3 DNA sequence: TGTGCCAGCAGCTTGACTAGCTCCTACAATGAGCAGTTCTTC. This codes for CASSLTSSYNEQFF.

The chain employs TRBV29-1 and TRBJ1-4; possible D gene TRBD1, 6 bases. The V gene's germline CDR1 is SQVTM and CDR2 ANQGSEA. V lost 0 bases and J lost 8, with 10 bases in between. The CDR3 consists of 13 residues. The chain's CDR3 is CSVEEGAYEKLFF. The DNA for the CDR3 is TGCAGCGTTGAAGAGGGGGCCTACGAAAAACTGTTTTTT.

On this clonotype itself: Given a much more abundant clone one base away, this may be a read error. The V gene is TRBV7-8, the J gene TRBJ1-5, with D possibly TRBD1 on 6 matching bases. With 4 bases removed from V and 0 bases from J, the gap between germline ends came to 16 bases. This CDR3 comprises 17 residues. Germline assignment: CDR1 SGHVS and CDR2 FQNEAQ. Here the CDR3 reads CASSSPGQSRSNQPQHF. DNA of the CDR3: TGTGCCAGCAGCTCGCCCGGACAGTCACGTAGCAATCAGCCCCAGCATTTT.

This clonotype was seen at least ten times. This chain links TRBV6-5 with TRBJ1-4; maybe TRBD1 (5 bases). V was cut by 4 bases and J by 5 bases, with 11 bases left in between. Per the germline V gene, CDR1 is MNHEY and CDR2 is SVGAGI. This CDR3 is 14 amino acids long. The DNA of the CDR3 is TGTGCCAGCAGTTCCGGGGCTTGGAATGAAAAACTGTTTTTT. This gives the protein CASSSGAWNEKLFF.

At least ten counts were recorded for this clonotype. CDR3 amino acids: CASSLRHNNEQFF. The CDR3 DNA is TGTGCCAGCAGCTTAAGACACAACAATGAGCAGTTCTTC. This chain connects TRBV7-3 to TRBJ2-1; D remains unclear. This CDR3 is built from 13 residues. Between the trimmed V and J ends, which lost 1 base and 5 bases, there was a span of 6 bases. Germline loops: CDR1 SGHTA, CDR2 FQGTGA.

This clonotype was seen ten or more times. This rearrangement joins TRBV6-6 to TRBJ1-3; possible D gene TRBD1, 5 bases. The length of the CDR3 is 16 residues. Germline CDR1 MNHNY, CDR2 SVGAGI (reference sequence). Trimming stripped 0 bases from V and 4 bases from J, with 13 bases between. CDR3 residues: CASSYSERSGGNTIYF. The CDR3 nucleotides read TGTGCCAGCAGTTACTCTGAACGGTCAGGGGGAAACACCATATATTTT.

This clonotype was found a few times. The chain joins TRBV7-9 to TRBJ1-2, with a tentative D call TRBD1 (6 bases). The CDR3 is made up of 17 amino acids. Germline CDR1 SEHNR, CDR2 FQNEAQ (reference sequence). Trimming pared 4 bases from V and 3 bases from J, leaving 21 bases between. The CDR3 DNA reads TGTGCCAGCAGCTCAACGCCCGGGACACACACCCACTATGGCTACACCTTC. Protein product: CASSSTPGTHTHYGYTF.

J is TRBJ1-1 and V is TRBV6-6, with TRBD1 matching over 7 bases. The CDR3 is 18 residues long. The germline gives CDR1 MNHNY, CDR2 SVGAGI (reference sequence). Trimming took 2 bases from V and 0 from J; bases not matched to a gene: 12. CDR3 sequence reads: CASSYPIGQDAMNTEAFF. DNA of the CDR3: TGTGCCAGCAGTTACCCGATCGGACAGGACGCGATGAACACTGAAGCTTTCTTT.

This clonotype was seen repeatedly, ten times or more. For the CDR3, the DNA is TGCGCCAGCAGCCAACCGGGACAGTTAAAGACCCAGTACTTC. Translated, it gives CASSQPGQLKTQYF. The chain joins TRBV4-1 to TRBJ2-5, with TRBD1 matching over 7 bases. The germline gives CDR1 MGHRA, CDR2 YSYEKL. Losses at the gene ends were 2 bases for V and 6 bases for J; bases not matched to a gene: 6. This CDR3 region has 14 residues.

This clonotype is termed medium-sized. The CDR3 region is CASKNRGATGELFF. The CDR3 coding sequence is TGTGCCAGCAAAAACCGGGGGGCCACCGGGGAGCTGTTTTTT. The V call is TRBV6-1, the J call TRBJ2-2; D perhaps matches TRBD2 (7 bases). The V gene lost 7 bases and the J gene lost 4 bases, with 13 bases spanning the gap. Germline CDR1 and CDR2: MNHNS and SASEGT. CDR3 length: 14 amino acids.

This clonotype was counted ten times or more. The chain links TRBV20-1 to TRBJ1-1; 7 bases map to TRBD1. V was pared by 0 bases and J by 5 bases, with 6 bases of the junction left unmatched. Germline CDR1 DFQATT, CDR2 SNEGSKA (reference sequence). The CDR3 totals 14 residues. The CDR3 reads CSARDLQGSTEAFF. As DNA, the CDR3 is TGCAGTGCTAGAGATTTACAGGGGAGTACTGAAGCTTTCTTT.

The chain combines TRBV12-3 or TRBV12-4 with TRBJ2-3, with 7 bases identical to TRBD1. This CDR3 is built from 15 residues. Trimming at V came to 2 bases and at J to 0 bases, leaving 2 bases not matched to a gene. The CDR3 is CASSLMGQSTDTQYF. The DNA for the CDR3 is TGTGCCAGCAGTTTAATGGGACAGAGCACAGATACGCAGTATTTT.

This clonotype was seen more than once but under ten times. CDR3 DNA: TGTGCCATCACCTCCGTGGGGACAGCTTATAATGAGCAGTTCTTC. Residues: CAITSVGTAYNEQFF. The V gene is TRBV28, the J gene TRBJ2-1, with 7 bases matching TRBD1. Germline V lookup: CDR1 MDHEN, CDR2 SYDVKM. J was trimmed by 7 bases and V by 10 bases; bases with no gene match: 16. CDR3 size: 15 residues.

The chain recombines TRBV5-5 with TRBJ2-1; unclear D gene. CDR1 and CDR2 from the germline V gene are SGHKS and YYEKEE (reference sequence). The CDR3 loop spans 16 amino acids. V was shortened by 1 base and J by 0 bases, with 11 bases between the two germline ends. CDR3 nucleotide sequence: TGTGCCAGCAGCTTGTTGGCGGTCACCTCCTACAATGAGCAGTTCTTC. It encodes CASSLLAVTSYNEQFF.

Ten or more counts support this clonotype. This chain joins TRBV6-1 and TRBJ2-2; D possibly matches TRBD1 or TRBD2 (6 bases each). The length of the CDR3 is 13 residues. With 6 bases removed from V and 4 bases from J, the gap between germline ends came to 9 bases. Germline-derived CDR1 and CDR2 are MNHNS and SASEGT. The CDR3 DNA reads as TGTGCCAGCAGGGGGGGCCTCACCGGGGAGCTGTTTTTT. Translated, it gives CASRGGLTGELFF.